This section outlines one T cell receptor (delta chain) sequence together with its context. TCRdb lists the protein of a much larger clone for this DNA, which differs at residue 3, so this is likely a read error; the protein given here is translated from the DNA itself. The germline V gene has CDR1 TSWWSYY and CDR2 QGS. This CDR3 has 16 amino acids. The record originates from a study of γδ T cells in repeated Plasmodium falciparum infection. Overall study: Age- and gender-matched Australian children served as comparison for malaria-exposed Malian children. Some Malian samples span acute malaria episodes; others come from no-transmission periods. Each infection was followed by sampling at 21 days, plus baseline and some pre-infection draws.

TCRdb reanalysed the multiplex PCR reads via CATT. The table has tens of thousands of delta-chain clones, more than 0.85% seen once. Bulk repertoires came from Vgamma9/Vdelta2+ or Vdelta2-negative gammadelta T cells flow-sorted from PBMC. The receptor comes from a pool of human donors (malaria-infected and uninfected, not separated). V is TRDV1 and J is TRDJ1; 8 bases match TRDD3. The material sequenced was gamma-delta T cells from blood. The CDR3 DNA reads TGTGCTCGTGGGGAACTGGCCGGTCTACTGGGGGCTAAACTCATCTTT. This gives the protein CARGELAGLLGAKLIF.